This T cell receptor beta chain was retrieved from a study of blood T cell repertoires in COVID-19. Turning to the study itself: COVID-19 samples collected from the United States, Italy and Spain covered acute and convalescent phases. T cells, B-cell-depleted T cells, or PBMCs provided the cDNA or gDNA that served as material.

The CDR3 loop spans 15 amino acids. V lost 3 bases, J lost 6 bases, and 9 bases stayed unmatched. Germline V gene sequence: CDR1 SGHKS, CDR2 YYEKEE (reference sequence). This clone was seen a few times. In the original analysis: Estimates of nucleated cell counts were drawn from the amplification of reference gene primers. Assay: immunoSEQ multiplex PCR; the TCRdb copy retains only in-frame clones and omits some. V, J and clone size derive from that table, while D and trimming were established from the DNA sequence. The sample includes approximately 86,000 clones, 75% to 85% of them seen just once. This clonotype was obtained from a woman between 65 and 79 years old with acute or convalescent COVID-19. Sequencing was done on a sample of peripheral blood. The chain recombines TRBV5-5 with TRBJ2-1; TRBD2 agrees at 7 bases. As DNA, the CDR3 is TGTGCCAGCAGCTCCATGACTAGCTTAGGCAATGAGCAGTTCTTC. Translated: CASSSMTSLGNEQFF. Variable domain in full (rest from reference TRBV5-5 and TRBJ2-1): DAGVTQSPTHLIKTRGQQVTLRCSPISGHKSVSWYQQVLGQGPQFIFQYYEKEERGRGNFPDRFSARQFPNYSSELNVNALLLGDSALYLCASSSMTSLGNEQFFGPGTRLTVL.